This T cell receptor (beta chain) was observed in a study of CD8 T cells in ankylosing spondylitis. On this clonotype itself: A much larger clone lies a single base off, so this may be a read error.

TCRdb independently ran MiXCR on the 5' RACE reads; one entry per CDR3 protein. Here the sample spans roughly 280,000 distinct CDR3 sequences, roughly 20% being singletons. This clonotype originated in a male donor with ankylosing spondylitis or in good health (not recorded which). The specimen sequenced was blood, either unsorted or a sorted T cell fraction (not recorded which).

CDR3 sequence reads: CASSSRQGTDMQYF. CDR3 nucleotide sequence: TGTGCCAGCAGCAGCCGACAGGGAACAGATATGCAGTATTTT. The chain is built from TRBV21-1 and TRBJ2-3; the tabulated D call, TRBD1, remains unverified against the DNA. TRBV21-1 is marked as a pseudogene. CDR3 length equals 14 residues.